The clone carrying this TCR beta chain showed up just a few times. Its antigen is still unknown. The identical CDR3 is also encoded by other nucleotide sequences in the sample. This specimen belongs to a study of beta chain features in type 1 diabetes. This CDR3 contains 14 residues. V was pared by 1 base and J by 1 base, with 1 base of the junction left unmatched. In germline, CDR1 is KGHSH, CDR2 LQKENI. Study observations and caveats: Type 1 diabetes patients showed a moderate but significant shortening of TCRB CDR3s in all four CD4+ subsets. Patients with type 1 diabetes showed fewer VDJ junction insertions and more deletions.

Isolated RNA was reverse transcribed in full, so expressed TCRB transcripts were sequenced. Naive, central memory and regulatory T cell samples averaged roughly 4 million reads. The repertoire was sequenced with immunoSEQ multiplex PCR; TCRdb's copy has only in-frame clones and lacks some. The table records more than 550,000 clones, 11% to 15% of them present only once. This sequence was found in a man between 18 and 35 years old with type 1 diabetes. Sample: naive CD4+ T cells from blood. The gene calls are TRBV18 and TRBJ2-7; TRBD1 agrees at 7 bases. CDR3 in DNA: TGTGCCAGCTCACCACGGGACAGATCCTACGAGCAGTACTTC. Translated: CASSPRDRSYEQYF.